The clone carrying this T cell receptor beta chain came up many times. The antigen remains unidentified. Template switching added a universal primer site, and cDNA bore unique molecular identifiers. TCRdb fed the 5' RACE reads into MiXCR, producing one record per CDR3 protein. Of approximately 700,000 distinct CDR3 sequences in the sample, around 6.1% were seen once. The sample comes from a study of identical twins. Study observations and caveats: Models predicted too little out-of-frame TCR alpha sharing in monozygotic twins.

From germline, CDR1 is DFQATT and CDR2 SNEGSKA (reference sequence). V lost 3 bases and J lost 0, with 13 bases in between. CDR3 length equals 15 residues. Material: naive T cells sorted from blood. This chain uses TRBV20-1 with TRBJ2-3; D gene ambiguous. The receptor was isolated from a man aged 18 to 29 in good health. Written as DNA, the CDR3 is TGCAGTGCTAGGGGTGCAGTCCCTAGCACAGATACGCAGTATTTT. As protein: CSARGAVPSTDTQYF.